Presented here are 14 T cell receptor beta chains from one specimen sequenced in a study of blood T cell repertoires in COVID-19 (TCRdb year 2020). The library came from the immunoSEQ multiplex PCR assay. Entries here come from immuneACCESS through TCRdb and include only in-frame sequences with V and J called. Some clones fail to appear in such tables; in the studies checked, an unresolved V gene covers under half of the shortfall, and the cause of the remainder is unknown. The sample table contains about 270,000 clones; only one count was recorded for 86% of them. Around a tenth of the sample rests with the top ten. Sequencing used peripheral blood. All receptors derive from a man aged 40-50 years who had recovered from COVID-19.

The V gene is TRBV10-3, the J gene TRBJ2-3; 8 bases are shared with TRBD1. V shed 10 bases, J shed 2 bases, and the junction held 14 bases outside the gene matches. Germline assignment: CDR1 ENHRY and CDR2 SYGVKD. This CDR3 is built from 16 residues. CDR3 nucleotide sequence: TGTGCCACCAGGGAGAGGCAGGGGGCCGTCACAGATACGCAGTATTTT. The encoded protein is CATRERQGAVTDTQYF.

DNA of the CDR3: TGTGCCAGCAGGACAGGGCACACCGGGGAGCTGTTTTTT. This codes for CASRTGHTGELFF. The chain uses TRBV11-2 and TRBJ2-2; TRBD1 matches at 7 bases. Germline V CDR1 and CDR2: SGHAT, FQNNGV. CDR3 length: 13 residues. Trimming took 6 bases from V and 3 from J; bases not matched to a gene: 1. Complete variable domain (other parts from reference TRBV11-2 and TRBJ2-2): EAGVAQSPRYKIIEKRQSVAFWCNPISGHATLYWYQQILGQGPKLLIQFQNNGVVDDSQLPKDRFSAERLKGVDSTLKIQPAKLEDSAVYLCASRTGHTGELFFGEGSRLTVL.

The chain joins TRBV9 to TRBJ1-2; TRBD1 is a possible D gene (6 bases). The CDR3 sequence is 13 residues long. Germline V gene lookup returns CDR1 SGDLS and CDR2 YYNGEE. Trimming stripped 2 bases from V and 6 bases from J, with 11 bases between. CDR3 loop: CASSVSGADGYTF. DNA for the CDR3: TGTGCCAGCAGCGTGTCAGGGGCGGATGGCTACACCTTC.

CDR3 sequence (DNA): TGTGCCAGCAGGCCGCCAGGGATGGGCAATCAGCCCCAGCATTTT. It encodes CASRPPGMGNQPQHF. This chain uses TRBV6-6 with TRBJ1-5, with D possibly TRBD1 on 5 matching bases. Trimming took off 6 bases at V and 2 bases at J, with 14 bases between the two ends. The germline V gene has CDR1 MNHNY and CDR2 SVGAGI (reference sequence). CDR3 length equals 15 residues.

CDR3 protein: CASSQEDGSDEQYF. CDR3 coding DNA: TGCGCCAGCAGCCAAGAAGACGGGAGCGACGAGCAGTACTTC. V is TRBV4-3 and J is TRBJ2-7; a possible D gene is TRBD2 (6 bases). Germline V gene sequence: CDR1 LGHNA, CDR2 YSLEER. Trimming took off 0 bases at V and 5 bases at J, with 11 bases between the two ends. The CDR3 consists of 14 residues.

The V and J genes are TRBV10-3 and TRBJ2-5; 8 nucleotides align to TRBD2. With V trimmed by 2 bases and J by 4 bases, 21 bases remained unmatched. The CDR3 loop spans 20 amino acids. Germline V lookup: CDR1 ENHRY, CDR2 SYGVKD. CDR3 in DNA: TGTGCCATCAGTGAGCCCCGGGGAGAAGAAGCGGGAGTGGTGCGAGAGACCCAGTACTTC. Residues: CAISEPRGEEAGVVRETQYF.

The chain employs TRBV24-1 and TRBJ2-1, with D perhaps TRBD2 (5 bases). V dropped 9 bases and J dropped 0 bases, with 8 bases sitting between them. The germline V gene has CDR1 KGHDR and CDR2 SFDVKD. This CDR3 spans 13 amino acids. The CDR3 spells CATEGSSYNEQFF. CDR3 in DNA: TGTGCCACCGAAGGGAGCTCCTACAATGAGCAGTTCTTC.

The chain joins TRBV7-9 to TRBJ2-1; TRBD2 matches 9 bases. The CDR3 length is 15 residues. J was trimmed by 4 bases and V by 5 bases; bases with no gene match: 6. The germline gives CDR1 SEHNR, CDR2 FQNEAQ (reference sequence). CDR3 DNA sequence: TGTGCCAGCAGCGGCGGACTAGCGCTGTACAATGAGCAGTTCTTC. Protein: CASSGGLALYNEQFF. Complete variable domain (other parts from reference TRBV7-9 and TRBJ2-1): DTGVSQNPRHKITKRGQNVTFRCDPISEHNRLYWYRQTLGQGPEFLTYFQNEAQLEKSRLLSDRFSAERPKGSFSTLEIQRTEQGDSAMYLCASSGGLALYNEQFFGPGTRLTVL.

V is TRBV11-2 and J is TRBJ2-7; D may be TRBD2 (6 bases). Germline values: CDR1 SGHAT, CDR2 FQNNGV. V shed 5 bases and J shed 2 bases, with 10 bases lying between them. The CDR3 has 13 residues. CDR3 sequence (DNA): TGTGCCAGCAGCGTGAGGACTACCTACGAGCAGTACTTC. Translating gives CASSVRTTYEQYF.

This clone came up a few times. This chain links TRBV4-2 with TRBJ2-7; weak D call: TRBD1 (5 bases). The length of the CDR3 is 13 residues. Trimming shortened V by 0 bases and J by 4 bases, and 7 bases separated the two germline ends. In germline, CDR1 is LGHNA, CDR2 YNFKEQ. The CDR3 here is CASSQDQGYEQYF. For the CDR3, the DNA is TGTGCCAGCAGCCAAGATCAGGGTTACGAGCAGTACTTC.

V gene TRBV3-1 (or the pseudogene TRBV3-2) combines with J gene TRBJ2-2; no clear D. Trimming cost V 1 base and J 7 bases, with 16 bases left between them. The V gene's germline CDR1 is LGHDT and CDR2 YNNKEL (reference sequence). The CDR3 covers 16 residues. CDR3 DNA sequence: TGTGCCAGCAGCCAAGCAGTTAGCCTTGTCCTCGGGGAGCTGTTTTTT. Its protein product is CASSQAVSLVLGELFF.

This clone was observed once. The rearrangement joins TRBV7-7 to TRBJ2-5; D is perhaps TRBD2 (5 bases). Germline V gene sequence: CDR1 SSHAT, CDR2 FNYEAQ (reference sequence). The V and J ends lost 5 bases and 7 bases respectively, with 14 bases between them. CDR3 length: 13 amino acids. DNA of the CDR3: TGTGCCAGCAGCCAGGACCCGGCGGGGACCCAGTACTTC. Amino acid sequence: CASSQDPAGTQYF.

The chain has TRBV12-1 and TRBJ2-7; TRBD1 is the table's D call, not checked against the DNA. TRBV12-1 counts as a pseudogene. The CDR3 is made up of 14 amino acids. CDR3 DNA sequence: TGTGCCAGCAGCTCACAAGACAGTCTTAGGGAGCAGTACTTC. It yields the protein CASSSQDSLREQYF.

The chain recombines TRBV20-1 with TRBJ2-7, with 9 bases that match TRBD2. Per germline, CDR1 DFQATT and CDR2 SNEGSKA (reference sequence). V lost 3 bases to trimming and J lost 5 bases; unmatched junction nucleotides: 14. The CDR3 has 16 amino acids. The CDR3 DNA reads TGCAGTGCTAGTCCAGCGGAACGACGCGGGGGGGACGAGCAGTACTTC. It encodes CSASPAERRGGDEQYF.